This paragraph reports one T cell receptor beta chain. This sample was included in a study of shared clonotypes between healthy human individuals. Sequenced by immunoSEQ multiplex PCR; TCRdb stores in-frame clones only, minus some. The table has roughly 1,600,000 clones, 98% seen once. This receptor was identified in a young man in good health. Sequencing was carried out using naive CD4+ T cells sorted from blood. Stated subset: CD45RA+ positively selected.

CDR3 nucleotide sequence: TGCGCCAGCAGCTTGGAGTGGGACGCCCGACAGTTCTTC. Residues: CASSLEWDARQFF. The rearrangement uses TRBV5-1 and TRBJ2-1, with D possibly being TRBD1 or TRBD2 (5 bases each). The length of the CDR3 is 13 residues. V dropped 0 bases and J dropped 13 bases, with 14 bases sitting between them. Germline values: CDR1 SGHRS, CDR2 YFSETQ.